This TCR beta chain was observed in a study of T cells in Graves' hyperthyroidism and ophthalmopathy. Germline V gene data show CDR1 as SGHRS and CDR2 as YFSETQ. The V segment lost 4 bases and the J segment 2 bases; nucleotides outside the gene matches: 9. This CDR3 is built from 17 residues. This clonotype was counted at least ten times. What was amplified from RNA transcripts were TCR beta CDR3 regions. The HTBI set primed first-round TCR CDR3 RT-PCR. TCRdb re-derived calls from the multiplex PCR reads in MiXCR, one entry per CDR3 protein. The sample lists hundreds of thousands of distinct CDR3 sequences; about 14% were seen once.

This receptor was taken from a woman aged 45-65 years with Graves' ophthalmopathy. The chain joins TRBV5-1 to TRBJ2-1, with 10 bases matching TRBD1. The sequencing sample was made of blood. This chain's CDR3 is CASSGGTGATTYNEQFF. The CDR3 bases are TGCGCCAGCAGCGGGGGGACAGGGGCTACGACCTACAATGAGCAGTTCTTC.